This record concerns one T cell receptor (beta chain) sequence. The sample originates from a study of blood T cell repertoires in COVID-19. About the study: PBMCs, B-cell-depleted T cells, or T cells provided the cDNA or gDNA that made up the material.

In the authors' methods: It was from reference gene primer amplification that nucleated cell counts were estimated. Data came from immunoSEQ multiplex PCR; TCRdb stores just in-frame clones and leaves some out. The V and J calls and the clone size are those of that table, but D and trimming were determined from the DNA. This repertoire shows roughly 41,000 clones, around four fifths found once; its top ten account for about 4.9%. This CDR3 has 17 amino acids. Between the trimmed V and J ends, which lost 1 base and 2 bases, there was a span of 16 bases. Germline-derived CDR1 and CDR2 are LGHDT and YNNKEL (reference sequence).

The sequence was collected from a man aged 45 to 65 with active COVID-19. The chain couples TRBV3-1 (or the pseudogene TRBV3-2) to TRBJ2-3; D is possibly TRBD2 (6 bases). Source material: peripheral blood. Here the CDR3 reads CASSQGGLAISTDTQYF. In DNA, the CDR3 is TGTGCCAGCAGCCAAGGGGGCCTAGCGATTTCCACAGATACGCAGTATTTT.